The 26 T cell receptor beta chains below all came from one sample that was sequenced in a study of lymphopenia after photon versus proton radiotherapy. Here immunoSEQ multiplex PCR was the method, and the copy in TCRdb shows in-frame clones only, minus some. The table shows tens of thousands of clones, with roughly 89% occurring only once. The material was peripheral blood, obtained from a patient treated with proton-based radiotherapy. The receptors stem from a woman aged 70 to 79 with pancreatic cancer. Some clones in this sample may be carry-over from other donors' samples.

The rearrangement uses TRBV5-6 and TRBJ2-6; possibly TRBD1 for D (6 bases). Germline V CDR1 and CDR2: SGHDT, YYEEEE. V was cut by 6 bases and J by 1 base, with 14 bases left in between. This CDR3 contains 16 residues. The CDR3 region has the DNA TGTGCCAGCACAACAGGGCCCCGATCTGGGGCCAACGTCCTGACTTTC. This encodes CASTTGPRSGANVLTF.

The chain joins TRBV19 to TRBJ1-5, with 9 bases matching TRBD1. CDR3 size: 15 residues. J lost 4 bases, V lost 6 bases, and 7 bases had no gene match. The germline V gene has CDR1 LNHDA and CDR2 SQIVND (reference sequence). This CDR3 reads CASRVETGGNQPQHF. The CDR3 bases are TGTGCCAGTAGGGTCGAGACAGGGGGAAATCAGCCCCAGCATTTT.

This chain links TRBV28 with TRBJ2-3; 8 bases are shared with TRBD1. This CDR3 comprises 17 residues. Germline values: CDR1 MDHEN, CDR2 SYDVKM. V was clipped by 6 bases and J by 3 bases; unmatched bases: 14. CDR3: CASSPADRGPKTDTQYF. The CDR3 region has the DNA TGTGCCAGCAGCCCTGCAGACAGGGGCCCGAAGACAGATACGCAGTATTTT.

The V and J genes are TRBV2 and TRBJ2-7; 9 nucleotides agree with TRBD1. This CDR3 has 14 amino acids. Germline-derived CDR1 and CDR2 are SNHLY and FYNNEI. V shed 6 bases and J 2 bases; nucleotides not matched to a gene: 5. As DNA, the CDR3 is TGTGCCAGCAGCCCACAGGGGGCCACCTACGAGCAGTACTTC. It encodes CASSPQGATYEQYF.

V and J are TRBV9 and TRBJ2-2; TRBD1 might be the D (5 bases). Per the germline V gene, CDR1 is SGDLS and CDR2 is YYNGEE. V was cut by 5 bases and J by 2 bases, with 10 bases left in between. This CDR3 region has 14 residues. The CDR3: CASRVTVNTGELFF. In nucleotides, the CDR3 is TGTGCCAGCAGGGTGACAGTCAACACCGGGGAGCTGTTTTTT. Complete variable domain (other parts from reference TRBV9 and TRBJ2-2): DSGVTQTPKHLITATGQRVTLRCSPRSGDLSVYWYQQSLDQGLQFLIQYYNGEERAKGNILERFSAQQFPDLHSELNLSSLELGDSALYFCASRVTVNTGELFFGEGSRLTVL.

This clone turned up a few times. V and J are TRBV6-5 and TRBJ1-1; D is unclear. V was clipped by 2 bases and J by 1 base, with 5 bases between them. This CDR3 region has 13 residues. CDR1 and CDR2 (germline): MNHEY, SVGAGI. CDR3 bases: TGTGCCAGCAGTTACGGACGGAACACTGAAGCTTTCTTT. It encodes CASSYGRNTEAFF.

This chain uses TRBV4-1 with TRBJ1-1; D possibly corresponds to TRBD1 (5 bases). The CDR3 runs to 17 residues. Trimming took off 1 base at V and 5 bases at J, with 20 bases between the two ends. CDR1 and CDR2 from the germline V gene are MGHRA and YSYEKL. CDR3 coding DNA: TGCGCCAGCAGCCAAGGAAAAGAGGTCGCGGGGGAAACTGAAGCTTTCTTT. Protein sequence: CASSQGKEVAGETEAFF.

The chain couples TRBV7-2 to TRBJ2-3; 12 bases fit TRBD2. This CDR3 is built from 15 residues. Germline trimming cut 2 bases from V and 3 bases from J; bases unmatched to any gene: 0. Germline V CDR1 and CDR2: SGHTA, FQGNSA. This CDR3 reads CASSLTSGRTDTQYF. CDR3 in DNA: TGTGCCAGCAGCTTAACTAGCGGGAGGACAGATACGCAGTATTTT.

CDR3 residues: CASSFGGEGTDTQYF. CDR3 DNA sequence: TGTGCCAGCAGCTTCGGGGGCGAAGGCACAGATACGCAGTATTTT. The chain is built from TRBV7-2 and TRBJ2-3; possibly TRBD1 or TRBD2 for D (6 bases each). The germline gives CDR1 SGHTA, CDR2 FQGNSA. V lost 3 bases to trimming and J lost 1 base, with 11 bases between them. This CDR3 is 15 amino acids long.

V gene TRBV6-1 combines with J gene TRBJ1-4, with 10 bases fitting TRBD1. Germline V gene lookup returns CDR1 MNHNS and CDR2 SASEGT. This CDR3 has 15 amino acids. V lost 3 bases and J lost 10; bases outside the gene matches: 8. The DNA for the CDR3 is TGTGCCAGCAGTGAGACAGGGGGCGGACGGGGAAAACTGTTTTTT. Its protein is CASSETGGGRGKLFF.

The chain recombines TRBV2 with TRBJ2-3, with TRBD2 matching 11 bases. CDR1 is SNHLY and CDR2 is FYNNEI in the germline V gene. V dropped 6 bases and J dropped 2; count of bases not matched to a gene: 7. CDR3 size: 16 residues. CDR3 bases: TGTGCCAGCAGCCTGGGACTAGCGGTGATCACAGATACGCAGTATTTT. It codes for CASSLGLAVITDTQYF.

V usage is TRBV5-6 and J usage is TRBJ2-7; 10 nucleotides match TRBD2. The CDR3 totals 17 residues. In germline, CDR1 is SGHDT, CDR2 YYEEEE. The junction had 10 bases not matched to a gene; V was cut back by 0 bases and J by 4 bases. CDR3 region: CASSLEGLAGVRYEQYF. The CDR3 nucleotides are TGTGCCAGCAGCTTGGAGGGGCTAGCGGGAGTCAGGTACGAGCAGTACTTC. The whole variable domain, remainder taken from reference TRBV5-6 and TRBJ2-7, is DAGVTQSPTHLIKTRGQQVTLRCSPKSGHDTVSWYQQALGQGPQFIFQYYEEEERQRGNFPDRFSGHQFPNYSSELNVNALLLGDSALYLCASSLEGLAGVRYEQYFGPGTRLTVT.

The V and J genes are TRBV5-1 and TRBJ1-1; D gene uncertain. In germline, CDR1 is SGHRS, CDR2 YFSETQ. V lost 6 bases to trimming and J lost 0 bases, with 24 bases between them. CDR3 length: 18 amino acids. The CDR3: CASTHLGPSGLMNTEAFF. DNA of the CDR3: TGCGCCAGCACCCATCTTGGTCCCTCAGGACTCATGAACACTGAAGCTTTCTTT.

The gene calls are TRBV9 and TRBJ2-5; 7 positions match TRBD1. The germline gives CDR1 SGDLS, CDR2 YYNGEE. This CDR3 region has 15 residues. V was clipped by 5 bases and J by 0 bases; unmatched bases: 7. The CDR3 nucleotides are TGTGCCAGCAGTAGACAGGGCCTTTACCAAGAGACCCAGTACTTC. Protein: CASSRQGLYQETQYF.

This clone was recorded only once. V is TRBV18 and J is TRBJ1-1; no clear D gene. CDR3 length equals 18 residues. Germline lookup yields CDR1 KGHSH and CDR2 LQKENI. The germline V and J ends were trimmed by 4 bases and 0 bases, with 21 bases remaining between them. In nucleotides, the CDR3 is TGTGCCAGCTCACGCGCGAGAGTTTTAGGCACAATGAACACTGAAGCTTTCTTT. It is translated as CASSRARVLGTMNTEAFF.

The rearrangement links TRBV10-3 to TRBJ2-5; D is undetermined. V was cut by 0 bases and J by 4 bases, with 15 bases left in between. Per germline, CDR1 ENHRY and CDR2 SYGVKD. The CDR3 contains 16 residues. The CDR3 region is CAISESISVTAETQYF. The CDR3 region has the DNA TGTGCCATCAGTGAGTCAATTTCGGTAACCGCAGAGACCCAGTACTTC.

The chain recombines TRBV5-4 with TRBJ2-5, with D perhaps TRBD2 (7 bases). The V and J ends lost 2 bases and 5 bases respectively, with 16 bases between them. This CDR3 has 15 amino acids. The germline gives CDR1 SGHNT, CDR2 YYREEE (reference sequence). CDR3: CASSFKGGTTETQYF. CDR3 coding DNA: TGTGCCAGCAGCTTTAAGGGAGGGACAACCGAGACCCAGTACTTC.

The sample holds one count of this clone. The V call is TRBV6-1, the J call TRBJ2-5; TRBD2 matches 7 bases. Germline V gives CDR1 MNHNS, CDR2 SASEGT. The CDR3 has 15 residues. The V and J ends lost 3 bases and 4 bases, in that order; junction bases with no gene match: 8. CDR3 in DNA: TGTGCCAGCAGTGAGTGGGGGGGGACCAGAGAGACCCAGTACTTC. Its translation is CASSEWGGTRETQYF.

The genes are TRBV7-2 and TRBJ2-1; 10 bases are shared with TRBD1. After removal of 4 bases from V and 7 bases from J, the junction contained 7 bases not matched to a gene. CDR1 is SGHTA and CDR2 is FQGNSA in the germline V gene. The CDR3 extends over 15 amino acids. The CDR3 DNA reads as TGTGCCAGCAGCTCCTCCGGGACAGGGGATAATGAGCAGTTCTTC. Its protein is CASSSSGTGDNEQFF.

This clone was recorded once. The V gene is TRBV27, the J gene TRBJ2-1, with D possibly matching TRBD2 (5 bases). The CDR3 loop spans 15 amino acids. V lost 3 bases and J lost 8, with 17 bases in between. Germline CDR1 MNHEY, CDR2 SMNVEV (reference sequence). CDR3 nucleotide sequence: TGTGCCAGCAGTTTTAGCGAAGTCCATATCGATGAGCAGTTCTTC. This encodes CASSFSEVHIDEQFF.

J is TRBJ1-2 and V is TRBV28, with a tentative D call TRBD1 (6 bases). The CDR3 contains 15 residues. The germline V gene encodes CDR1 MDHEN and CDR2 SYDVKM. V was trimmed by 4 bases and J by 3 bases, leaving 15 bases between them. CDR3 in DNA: TGTGCCAGCAGTTCCCTAGAGGCAGGGGACTATGGCTACACCTTC. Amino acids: CASSSLEAGDYGYTF.

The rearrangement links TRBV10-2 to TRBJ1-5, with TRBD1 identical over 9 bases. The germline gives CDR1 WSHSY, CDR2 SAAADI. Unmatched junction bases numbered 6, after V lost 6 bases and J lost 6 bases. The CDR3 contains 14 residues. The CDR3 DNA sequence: TGCGCCAGCAGCCCGACAGGGGGAAGTCAGCCCCAGCATTTT. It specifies CASSPTGGSQPQHF.

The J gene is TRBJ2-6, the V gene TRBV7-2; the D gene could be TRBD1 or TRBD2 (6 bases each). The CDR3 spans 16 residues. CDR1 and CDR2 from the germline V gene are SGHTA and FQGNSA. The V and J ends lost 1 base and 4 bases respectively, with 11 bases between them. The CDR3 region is CASSLVGGDGANVLTF. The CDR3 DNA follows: TGTGCCAGCAGCTTAGTGGGGGGCGACGGGGCCAACGTCCTGACTTTC. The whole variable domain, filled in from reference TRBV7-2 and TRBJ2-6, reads GAGVSQSPSNKVTEKGKDVELRCDPISGHTALYWYRQSLGQGLEFLIYFQGNSAPDKSGLPSDRFSAERTGGSVSTLTIQRTQQEDSAVYLCASSLVGGDGANVLTFGAGSRLTVL.

The DNA for the CDR3 is TGTGCCAGCAGCCTGTCGAACTCCTACAATGAGCAGTTCTTC. This sequence encodes CASSLSNSYNEQFF. The chain couples TRBV7-9 to TRBJ2-1, with unresolved D. In germline, CDR1 is SEHNR, CDR2 FQNEAQ (reference sequence). This CDR3 is 14 amino acids long. Trimming took 5 bases from V and 0 from J, leaving 8 bases between them.

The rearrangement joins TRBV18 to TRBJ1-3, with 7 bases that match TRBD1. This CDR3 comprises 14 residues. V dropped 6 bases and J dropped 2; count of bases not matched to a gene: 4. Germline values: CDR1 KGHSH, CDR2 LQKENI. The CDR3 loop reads CASSPGTAGNTIYF. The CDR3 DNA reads TGTGCCAGCTCCCCCGGGACAGCTGGAAACACCATATATTTT.

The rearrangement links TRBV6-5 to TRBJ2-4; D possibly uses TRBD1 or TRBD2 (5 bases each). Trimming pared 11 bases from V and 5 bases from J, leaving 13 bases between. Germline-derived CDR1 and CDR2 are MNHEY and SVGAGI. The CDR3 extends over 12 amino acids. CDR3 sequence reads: CAVQGAQNIQYF. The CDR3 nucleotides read TGTGCCGTCCAGGGAGCACAAAACATTCAGTACTTC.